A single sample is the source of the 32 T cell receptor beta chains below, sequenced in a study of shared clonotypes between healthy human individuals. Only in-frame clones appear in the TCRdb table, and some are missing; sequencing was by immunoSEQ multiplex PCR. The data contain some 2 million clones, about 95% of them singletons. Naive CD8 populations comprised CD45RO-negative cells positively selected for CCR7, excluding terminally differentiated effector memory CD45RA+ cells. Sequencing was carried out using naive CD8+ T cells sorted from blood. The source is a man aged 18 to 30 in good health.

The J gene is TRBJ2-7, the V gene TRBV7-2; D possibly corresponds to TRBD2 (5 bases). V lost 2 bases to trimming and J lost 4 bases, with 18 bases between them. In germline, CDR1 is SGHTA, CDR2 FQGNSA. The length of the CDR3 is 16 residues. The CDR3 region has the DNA TGTGCCAGCAGCTTACCGCTAGCCCACTCGGAATACGAGCAGTACTTC. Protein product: CASSLPLAHSEYEQYF.

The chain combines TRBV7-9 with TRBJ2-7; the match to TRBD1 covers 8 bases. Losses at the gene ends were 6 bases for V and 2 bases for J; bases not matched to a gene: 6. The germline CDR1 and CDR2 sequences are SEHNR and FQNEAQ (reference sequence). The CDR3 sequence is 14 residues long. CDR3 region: CASSPTGAAYEQYF. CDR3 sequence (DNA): TGTGCCAGCAGTCCGACAGGGGCCGCCTACGAGCAGTACTTC.

The CDR3 DNA reads as TGTGCCAGTAGTATGAGGGACACGTCCGCCTACGAGCAGTACTTC. Protein sequence: CASSMRDTSAYEQYF. The V call is TRBV19, the J call TRBJ2-7, with D perhaps matching TRBD1 (6 bases). The length of the CDR3 is 15 residues. Trimming left V 3 bases short and J 2 bases short, with 14 bases between. Germline CDR1 reads LNHDA; CDR2 reads SQIVND (reference sequence).

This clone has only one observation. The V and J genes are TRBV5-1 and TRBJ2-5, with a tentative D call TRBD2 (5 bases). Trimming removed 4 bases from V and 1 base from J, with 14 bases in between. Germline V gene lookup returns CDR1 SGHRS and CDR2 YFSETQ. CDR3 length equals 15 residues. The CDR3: CASSGEMGAQETQYF. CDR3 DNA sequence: TGCGCCAGCAGCGGGGAGATGGGTGCCCAAGAGACCCAGTACTTC.

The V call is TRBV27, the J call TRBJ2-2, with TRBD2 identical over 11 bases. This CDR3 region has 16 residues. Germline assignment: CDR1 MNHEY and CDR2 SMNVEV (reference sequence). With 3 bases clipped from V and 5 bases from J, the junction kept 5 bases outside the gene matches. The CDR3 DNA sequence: TGTGCCAGCAGTTTTAGCGGGGGGGCACTTACCGGGGAGCTGTTTTTT. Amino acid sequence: CASSFSGGALTGELFF.

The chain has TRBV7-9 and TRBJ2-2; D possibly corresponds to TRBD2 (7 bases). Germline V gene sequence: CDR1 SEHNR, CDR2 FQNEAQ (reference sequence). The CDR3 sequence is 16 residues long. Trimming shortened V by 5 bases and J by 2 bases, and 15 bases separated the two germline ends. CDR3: CASSPLGGVNTGELFF. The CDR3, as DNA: TGTGCCAGCAGCCCCCTAGGGGGGGTAAACACCGGGGAGCTGTTTTTT.

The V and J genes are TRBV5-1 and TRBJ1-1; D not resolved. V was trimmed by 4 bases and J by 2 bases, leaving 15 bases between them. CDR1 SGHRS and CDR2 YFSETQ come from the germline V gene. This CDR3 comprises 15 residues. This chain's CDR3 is CASSPGVDFNTEAFF. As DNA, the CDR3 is TGCGCCAGCAGCCCTGGGGTAGATTTTAACACTGAAGCTTTCTTT. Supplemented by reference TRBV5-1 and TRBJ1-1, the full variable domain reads KAGVTQTPRYLIKTRGQQVTLSCSPISGHRSVSWYQQTPGQGLQFLFEYFSETQRNKGNFPGRFSGRQFSNSRSEMNVSTLELGDSALYLCASSPGVDFNTEAFFGQGTRLTVV.

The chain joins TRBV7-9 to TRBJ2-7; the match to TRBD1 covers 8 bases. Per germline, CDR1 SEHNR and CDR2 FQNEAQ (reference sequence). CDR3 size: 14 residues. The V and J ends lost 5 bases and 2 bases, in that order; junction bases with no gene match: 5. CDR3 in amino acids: CASSGPGQAYEQYF. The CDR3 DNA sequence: TGTGCCAGCAGCGGGCCGGGACAGGCCTACGAGCAGTACTTC. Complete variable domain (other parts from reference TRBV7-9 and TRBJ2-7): DTGVSQNPRHKITKRGQNVTFRCDPISEHNRLYWYRQTLGQGPEFLTYFQNEAQLEKSRLLSDRFSAERPKGSFSTLEIQRTEQGDSAMYLCASSGPGQAYEQYFGPGTRLTVT.

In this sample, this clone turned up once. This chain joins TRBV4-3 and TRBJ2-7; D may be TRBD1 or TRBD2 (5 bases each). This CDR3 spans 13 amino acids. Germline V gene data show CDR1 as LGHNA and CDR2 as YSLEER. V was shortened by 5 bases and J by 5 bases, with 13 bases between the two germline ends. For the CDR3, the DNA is TGCGCCAGCAGCTTCGGGACCGAAGACGAGCAGTACTTC. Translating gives CASSFGTEDEQYF.

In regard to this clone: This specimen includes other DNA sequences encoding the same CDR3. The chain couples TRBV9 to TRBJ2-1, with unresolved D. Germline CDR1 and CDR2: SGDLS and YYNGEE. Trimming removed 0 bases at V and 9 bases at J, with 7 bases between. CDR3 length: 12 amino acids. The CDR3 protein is CASSVGEGEQFF. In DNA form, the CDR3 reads TGTGCCAGCAGCGTAGGGGAAGGTGAGCAGTTCTTC.

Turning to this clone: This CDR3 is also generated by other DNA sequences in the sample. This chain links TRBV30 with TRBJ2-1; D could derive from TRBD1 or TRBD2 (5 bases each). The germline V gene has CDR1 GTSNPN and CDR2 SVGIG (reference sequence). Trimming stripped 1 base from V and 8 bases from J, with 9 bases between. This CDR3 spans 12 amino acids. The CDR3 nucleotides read TGTGCCTGGAGTGACCTGGGGGATGAGCAGTTCTTC. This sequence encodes CAWSDLGDEQFF.

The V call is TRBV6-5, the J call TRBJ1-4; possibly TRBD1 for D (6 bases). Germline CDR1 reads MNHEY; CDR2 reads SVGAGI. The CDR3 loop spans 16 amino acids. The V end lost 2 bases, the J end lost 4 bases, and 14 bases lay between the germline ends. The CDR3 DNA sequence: TGTGCCAGCAGTTACGGGGGGGCCGGGCTTAATGAAAAACTGTTTTTT. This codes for CASSYGGAGLNEKLFF.

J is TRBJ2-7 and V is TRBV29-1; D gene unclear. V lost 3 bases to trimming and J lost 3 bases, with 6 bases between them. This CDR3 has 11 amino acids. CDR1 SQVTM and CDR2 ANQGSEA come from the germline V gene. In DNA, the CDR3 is TGCAGCGTTGACATGGGCTACGAGCAGTACTTC. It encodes CSVDMGYEQYF.

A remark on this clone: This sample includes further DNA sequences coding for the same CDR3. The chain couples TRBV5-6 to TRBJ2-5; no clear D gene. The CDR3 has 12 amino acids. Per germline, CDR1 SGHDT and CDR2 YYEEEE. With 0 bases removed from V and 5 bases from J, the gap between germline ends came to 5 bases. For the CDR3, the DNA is TGTGCCAGCAGCTTGGATGGTGAGACCCAGTACTTC. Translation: CASSLDGETQYF.

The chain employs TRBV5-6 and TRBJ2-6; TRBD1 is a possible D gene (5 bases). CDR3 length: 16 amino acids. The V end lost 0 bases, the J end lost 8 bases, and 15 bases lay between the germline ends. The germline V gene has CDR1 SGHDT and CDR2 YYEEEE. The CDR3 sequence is CASSLVQGFGTNVLTF. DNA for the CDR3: TGTGCCAGCAGCTTGGTTCAGGGCTTTGGAACCAACGTCCTGACTTTC.

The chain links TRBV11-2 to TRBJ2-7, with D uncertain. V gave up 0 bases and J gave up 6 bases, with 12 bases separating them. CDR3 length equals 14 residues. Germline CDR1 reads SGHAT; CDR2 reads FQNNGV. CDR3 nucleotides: TGTGCCAGCAGCTTAGAGCAGGTGGTACTCGAGCAGTACTTC. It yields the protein CASSLEQVVLEQYF.

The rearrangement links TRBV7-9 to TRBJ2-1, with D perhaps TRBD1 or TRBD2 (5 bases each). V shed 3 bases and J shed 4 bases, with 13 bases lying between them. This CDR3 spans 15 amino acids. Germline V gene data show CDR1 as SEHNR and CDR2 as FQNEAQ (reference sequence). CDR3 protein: CASSFSRGVYNEQFF. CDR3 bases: TGTGCCAGCAGCTTCTCCCGAGGGGTATACAATGAGCAGTTCTTC.

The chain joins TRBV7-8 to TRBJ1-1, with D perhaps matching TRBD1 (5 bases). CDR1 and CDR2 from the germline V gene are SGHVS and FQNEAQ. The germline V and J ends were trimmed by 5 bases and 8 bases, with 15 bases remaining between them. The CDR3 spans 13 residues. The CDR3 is CASSLRDSGEAFF. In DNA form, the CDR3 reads TGTGCCAGCAGCCTACGAGACAGCGGCGAAGCTTTCTTT.

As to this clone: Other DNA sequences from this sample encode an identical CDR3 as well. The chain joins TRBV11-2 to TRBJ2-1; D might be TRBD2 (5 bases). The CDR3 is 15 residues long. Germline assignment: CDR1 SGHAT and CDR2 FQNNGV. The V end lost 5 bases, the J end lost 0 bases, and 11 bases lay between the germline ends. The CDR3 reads CASSLDSSSYNEQFF. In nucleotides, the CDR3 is TGTGCCAGCAGCCTGGACTCAAGCTCCTACAATGAGCAGTTCTTC.

CDR3 amino acids: CAIRAGGSYEQYF. Written as DNA, the CDR3 is TGTGCCATACGAGCGGGGGGCTCCTACGAGCAGTACTTC. J is TRBJ2-7 and V is TRBV6-1; TRBD2 aligns across 9 bases. The CDR3 is 13 amino acids. Germline CDR1 is MNHNS and CDR2 is SASEGT. J lost 0 bases, V lost 10 bases, and 4 bases had no gene match.

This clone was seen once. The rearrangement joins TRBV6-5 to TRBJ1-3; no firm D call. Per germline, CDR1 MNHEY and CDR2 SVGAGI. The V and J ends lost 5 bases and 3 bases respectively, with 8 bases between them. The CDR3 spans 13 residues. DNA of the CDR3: TGTGCCAGCAGTCCGTTTTTTGGAAACACCATATATTTT. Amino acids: CASSPFFGNTIYF.

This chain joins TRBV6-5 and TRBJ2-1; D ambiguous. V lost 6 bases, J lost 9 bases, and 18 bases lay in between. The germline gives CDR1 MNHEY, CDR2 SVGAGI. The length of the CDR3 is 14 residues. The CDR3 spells CASSPHPVPVEQFF. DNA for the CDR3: TGTGCCAGCAGCCCCCACCCGGTCCCCGTTGAGCAGTTCTTC.

The CDR3: CASGQEDKNIQYF. The CDR3 bases are TGTGCCAGTGGACAGGAGGACAAAAACATTCAGTACTTC. The genes are TRBV19 and TRBJ2-4; 7 bases agree with TRBD1. After removal of 8 bases from V and 3 bases from J, the junction contained 4 bases not matched to a gene. The germline V gene encodes CDR1 LNHDA and CDR2 SQIVND (reference sequence). The CDR3 has 13 amino acids.

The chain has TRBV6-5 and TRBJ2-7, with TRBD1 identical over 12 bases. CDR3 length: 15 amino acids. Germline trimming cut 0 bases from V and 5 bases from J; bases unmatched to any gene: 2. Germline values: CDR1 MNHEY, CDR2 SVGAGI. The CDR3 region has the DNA TGTGCCAGCAGTTACTCGGGACAGGGGGCCAACGAGCAGTACTTC. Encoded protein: CASSYSGQGANEQYF.

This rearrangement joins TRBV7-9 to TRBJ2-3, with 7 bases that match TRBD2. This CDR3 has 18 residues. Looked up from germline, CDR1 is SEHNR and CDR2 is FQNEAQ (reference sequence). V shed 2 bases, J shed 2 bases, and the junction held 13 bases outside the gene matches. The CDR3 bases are TGTGCCAGCAGCTTATCCCCTGCTAGCGGAGGGTTCACAGATACGCAGTATTTT. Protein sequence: CASSLSPASGGFTDTQYF.

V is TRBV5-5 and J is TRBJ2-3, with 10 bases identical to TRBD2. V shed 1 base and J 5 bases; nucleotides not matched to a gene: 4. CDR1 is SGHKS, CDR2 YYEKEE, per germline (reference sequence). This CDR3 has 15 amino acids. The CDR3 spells CASSLRLAGVDTQYF. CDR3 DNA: TGTGCCAGCAGCTTGCGGCTAGCGGGAGTAGATACGCAGTATTTT.

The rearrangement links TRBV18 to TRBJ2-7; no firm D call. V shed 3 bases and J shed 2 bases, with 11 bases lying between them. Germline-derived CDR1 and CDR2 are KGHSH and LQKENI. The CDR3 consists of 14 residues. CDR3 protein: CASSPSDEAYEQYF. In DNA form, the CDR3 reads TGTGCCAGCTCACCTTCGGACGAGGCCTACGAGCAGTACTTC.

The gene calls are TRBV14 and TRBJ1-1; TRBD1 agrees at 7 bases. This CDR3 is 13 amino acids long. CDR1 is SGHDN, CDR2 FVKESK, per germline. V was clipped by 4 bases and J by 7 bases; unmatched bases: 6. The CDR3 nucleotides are TGTGCCAGCAGCCCACGGGACAGACTTGAAGCTTTCTTT. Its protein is CASSPRDRLEAFF.

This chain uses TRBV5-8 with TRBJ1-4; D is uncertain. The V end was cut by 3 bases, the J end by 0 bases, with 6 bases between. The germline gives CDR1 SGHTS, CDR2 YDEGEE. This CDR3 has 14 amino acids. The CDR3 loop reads CASSSGATNEKLFF. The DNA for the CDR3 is TGTGCCAGCAGCTCTGGCGCAACTAATGAAAAACTGTTTTTT.

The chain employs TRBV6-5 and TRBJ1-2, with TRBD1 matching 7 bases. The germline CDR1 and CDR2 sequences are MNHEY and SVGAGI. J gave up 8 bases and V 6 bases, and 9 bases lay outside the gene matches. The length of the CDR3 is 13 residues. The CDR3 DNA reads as TGTGCCAGCAGCTTCCGACAGGGTGGAGGCTACACCTTC. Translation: CASSFRQGGGYTF.

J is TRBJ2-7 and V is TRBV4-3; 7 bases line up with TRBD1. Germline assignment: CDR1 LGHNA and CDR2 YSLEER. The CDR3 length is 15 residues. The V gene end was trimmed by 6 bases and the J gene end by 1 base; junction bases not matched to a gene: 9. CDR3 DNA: TGCGCCAGCAGATCCGGGACAGCCTTATCCTACGAGCAGTACTTC. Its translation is CASRSGTALSYEQYF.

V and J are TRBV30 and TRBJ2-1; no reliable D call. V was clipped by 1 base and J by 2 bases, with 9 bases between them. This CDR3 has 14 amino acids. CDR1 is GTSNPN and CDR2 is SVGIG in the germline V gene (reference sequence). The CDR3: CAWSGSVTYNEQFF. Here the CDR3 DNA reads TGTGCCTGGAGTGGCAGCGTTACCTACAATGAGCAGTTCTTC.